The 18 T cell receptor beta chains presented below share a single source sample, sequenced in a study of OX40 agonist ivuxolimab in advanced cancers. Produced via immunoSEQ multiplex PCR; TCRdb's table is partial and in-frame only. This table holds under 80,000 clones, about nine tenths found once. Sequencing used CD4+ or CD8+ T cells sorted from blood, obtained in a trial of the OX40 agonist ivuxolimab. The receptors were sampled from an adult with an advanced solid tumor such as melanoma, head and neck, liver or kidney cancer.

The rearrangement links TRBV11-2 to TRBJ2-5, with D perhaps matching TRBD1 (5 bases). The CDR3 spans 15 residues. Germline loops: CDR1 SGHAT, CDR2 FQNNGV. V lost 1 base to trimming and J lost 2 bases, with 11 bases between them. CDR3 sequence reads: CASSLGAGLQETQYF. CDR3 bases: TGTGCCAGCAGCTTAGGGGCAGGGCTACAAGAGACCCAGTACTTC.

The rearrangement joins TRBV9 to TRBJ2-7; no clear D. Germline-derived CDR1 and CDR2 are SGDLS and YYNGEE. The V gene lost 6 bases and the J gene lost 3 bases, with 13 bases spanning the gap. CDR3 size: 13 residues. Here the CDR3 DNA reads TGTGCCAGCAACAACGGTCCTGGCTACGAGCAGTACTTC. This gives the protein CASNNGPGYEQYF.

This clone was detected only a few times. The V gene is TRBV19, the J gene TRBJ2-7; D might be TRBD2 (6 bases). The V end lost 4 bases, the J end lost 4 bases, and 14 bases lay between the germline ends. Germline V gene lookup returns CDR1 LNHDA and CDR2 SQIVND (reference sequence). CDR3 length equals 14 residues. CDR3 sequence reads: CASSTKWDSYEQYF. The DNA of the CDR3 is TGTGCCAGTAGTACTAAATGGGACTCGTACGAGCAGTACTTC. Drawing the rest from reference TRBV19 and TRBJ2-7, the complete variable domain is DGGITQSPKYLFRKEGQNVTLSCEQNLNHDAMYWYRQDPGQGLRLIYYSQIVNDFQKGDIAEGYSVSREKKESFPLTVTSAQKNPTAFYLCASSTKWDSYEQYFGPGTRLTVT.

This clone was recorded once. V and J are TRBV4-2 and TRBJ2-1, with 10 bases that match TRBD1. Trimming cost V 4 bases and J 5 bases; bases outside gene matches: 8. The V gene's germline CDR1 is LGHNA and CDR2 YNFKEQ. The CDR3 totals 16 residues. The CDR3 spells CASSLTGQGPNNEQFF. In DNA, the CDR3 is TGTGCCAGCAGCCTGACGGGACAGGGGCCAAACAATGAGCAGTTCTTC.

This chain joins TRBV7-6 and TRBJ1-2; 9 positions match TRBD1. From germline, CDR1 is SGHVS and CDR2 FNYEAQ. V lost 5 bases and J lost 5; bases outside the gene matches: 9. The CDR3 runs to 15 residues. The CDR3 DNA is TGTGCCAGCAGCCCCCCGGGACAGGGAATTTATGGCTACACCTTC. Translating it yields CASSPPGQGIYGYTF.

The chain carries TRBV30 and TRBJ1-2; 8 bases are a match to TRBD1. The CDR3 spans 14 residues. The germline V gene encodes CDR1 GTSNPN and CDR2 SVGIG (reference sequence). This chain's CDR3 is CKGQGARSNYGYTF. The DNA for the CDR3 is TGTAAGGGCCAGGGGGCGAGGTCTAACTATGGCTACACCTTC.

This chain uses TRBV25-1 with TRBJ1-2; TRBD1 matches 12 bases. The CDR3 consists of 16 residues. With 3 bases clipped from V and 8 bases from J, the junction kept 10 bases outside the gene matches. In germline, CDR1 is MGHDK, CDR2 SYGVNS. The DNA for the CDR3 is TGTGCCAGCAGTGATCAACGGGACAGGGGGCATGTGGGCTACACCTTC. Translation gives CASSDQRDRGHVGYTF.

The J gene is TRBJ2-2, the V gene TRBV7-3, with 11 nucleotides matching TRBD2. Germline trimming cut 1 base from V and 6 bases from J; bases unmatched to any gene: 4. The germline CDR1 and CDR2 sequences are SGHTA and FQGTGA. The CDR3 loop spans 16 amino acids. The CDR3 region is CASSLSSGRAAGELFF. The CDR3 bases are TGTGCCAGCAGCTTAAGTAGCGGGAGGGCCGCCGGGGAGCTGTTTTTT.

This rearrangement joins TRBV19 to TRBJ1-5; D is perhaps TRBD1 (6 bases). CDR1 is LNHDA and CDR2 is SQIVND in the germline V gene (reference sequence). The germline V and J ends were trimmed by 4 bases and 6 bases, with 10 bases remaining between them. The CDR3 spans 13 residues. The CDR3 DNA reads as TGTGCCAGTAGTACCCAAGGGGGTCAGCCCCAGCATTTT. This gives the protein CASSTQGGQPQHF.

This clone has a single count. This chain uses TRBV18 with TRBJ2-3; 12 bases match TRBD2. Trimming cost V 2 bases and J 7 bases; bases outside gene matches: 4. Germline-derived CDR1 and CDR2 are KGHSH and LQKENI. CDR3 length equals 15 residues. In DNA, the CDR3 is TGTGCCAGCTCACCAGGACTAGCGGGAATGAATACGCAGTATTTT. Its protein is CASSPGLAGMNTQYF.

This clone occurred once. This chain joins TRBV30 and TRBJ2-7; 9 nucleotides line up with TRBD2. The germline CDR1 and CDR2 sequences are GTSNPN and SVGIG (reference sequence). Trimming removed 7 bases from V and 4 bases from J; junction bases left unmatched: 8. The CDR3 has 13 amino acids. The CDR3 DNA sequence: TGTGCCTCCGCGGGGGGGGCGGGGTACGAGCAGTACTTC. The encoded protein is CASAGGAGYEQYF.

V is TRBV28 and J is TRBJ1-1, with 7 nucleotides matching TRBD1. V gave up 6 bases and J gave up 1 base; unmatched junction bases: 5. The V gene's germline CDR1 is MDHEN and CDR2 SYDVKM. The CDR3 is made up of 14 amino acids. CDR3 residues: CASRSGTANTEAFF. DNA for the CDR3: TGTGCCAGCAGGAGTGGGACAGCGAACACTGAAGCTTTCTTT.

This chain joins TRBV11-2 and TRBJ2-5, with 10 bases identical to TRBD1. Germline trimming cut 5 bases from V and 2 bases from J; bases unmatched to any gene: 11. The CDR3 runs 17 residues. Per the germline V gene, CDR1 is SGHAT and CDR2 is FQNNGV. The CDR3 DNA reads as TGTGCCAGCAGCGTCGACCCACCGGGACAGGGGCAAGAGACCCAGTACTTC. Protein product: CASSVDPPGQGQETQYF.

CDR3 amino acids: CASRQTGDTGELFF. CDR3 DNA sequence: TGTGCCAGTAGACAAACAGGGGACACCGGGGAGCTGTTTTTT. The rearrangement uses TRBV19 and TRBJ2-2; 7 bases agree with TRBD1. This CDR3 comprises 14 residues. Germline CDR1 LNHDA, CDR2 SQIVND (reference sequence). The V segment lost 6 bases and the J segment 3 bases; nucleotides outside the gene matches: 4.

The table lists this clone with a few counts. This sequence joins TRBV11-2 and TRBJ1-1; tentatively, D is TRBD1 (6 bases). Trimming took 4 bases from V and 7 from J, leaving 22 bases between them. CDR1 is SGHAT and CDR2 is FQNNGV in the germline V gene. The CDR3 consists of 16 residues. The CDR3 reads CASSSNSGGRRGEAFF. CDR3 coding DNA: TGTGCCAGCAGCTCCAATTCGGGGGGGCGAAGGGGTGAAGCTTTCTTT.

The CDR3 protein is CASSPRLGTGGYTF. The CDR3 DNA reads TGTGCCAGCAGCCCCCGGTTGGGGACGGGTGGCTACACCTTC. The chain carries TRBV7-3 and TRBJ1-2; maybe TRBD1 (5 bases). Germline V gene sequence: CDR1 SGHTA, CDR2 FQGTGA. The CDR3 runs 14 residues. The V end was cut by 5 bases, the J end by 7 bases, with 17 bases between.

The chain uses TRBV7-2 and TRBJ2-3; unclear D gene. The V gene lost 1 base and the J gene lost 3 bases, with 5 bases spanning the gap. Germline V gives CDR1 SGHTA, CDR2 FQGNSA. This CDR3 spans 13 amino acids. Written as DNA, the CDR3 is TGTGCCAGCAGCTTAGAAGTAACAGATACGCAGTATTTT. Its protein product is CASSLEVTDTQYF.

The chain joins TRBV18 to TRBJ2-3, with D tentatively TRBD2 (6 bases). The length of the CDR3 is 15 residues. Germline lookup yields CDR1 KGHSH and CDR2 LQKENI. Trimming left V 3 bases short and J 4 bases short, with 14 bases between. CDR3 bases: TGTGCCAGCTCACCTCCGGGACTCCCCGCAGATACGCAGTATTTT. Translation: CASSPPGLPADTQYF.